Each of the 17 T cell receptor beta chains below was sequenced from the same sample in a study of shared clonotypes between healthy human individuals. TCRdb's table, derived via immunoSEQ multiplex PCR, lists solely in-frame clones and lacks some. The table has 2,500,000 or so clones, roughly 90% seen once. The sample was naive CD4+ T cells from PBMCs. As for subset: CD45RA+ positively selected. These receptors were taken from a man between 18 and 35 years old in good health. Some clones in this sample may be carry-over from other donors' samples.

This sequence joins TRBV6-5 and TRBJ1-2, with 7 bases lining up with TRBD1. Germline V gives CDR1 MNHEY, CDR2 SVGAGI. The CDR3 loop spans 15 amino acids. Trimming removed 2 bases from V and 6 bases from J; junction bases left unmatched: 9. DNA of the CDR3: TGTGCCAGCAGTTACGAAGGACAGGCGGGACATGGCTACACCTTC. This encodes CASSYEGQAGHGYTF.

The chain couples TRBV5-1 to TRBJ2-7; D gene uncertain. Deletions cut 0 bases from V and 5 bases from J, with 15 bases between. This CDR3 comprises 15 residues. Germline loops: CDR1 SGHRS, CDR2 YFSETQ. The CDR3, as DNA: TGCGCCAGCAGCTTGGGGTTAGGTCAGGTTAACGAGCAGTACTTC. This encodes CASSLGLGQVNEQYF.

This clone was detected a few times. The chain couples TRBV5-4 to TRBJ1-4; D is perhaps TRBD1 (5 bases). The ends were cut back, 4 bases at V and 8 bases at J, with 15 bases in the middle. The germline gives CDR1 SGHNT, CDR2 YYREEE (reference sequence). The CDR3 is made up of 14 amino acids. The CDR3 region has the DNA TGTGCCAGCAGCAAAGACAGCTCGGGGGAAAAACTGTTTTTT. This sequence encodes CASSKDSSGEKLFF.

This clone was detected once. The CDR3 loop is CASSDRANQPQHF. DNA of the CDR3: TGTGCCAGCAGCGACAGGGCTAATCAGCCCCAGCATTTT. V gene TRBV6-1 combines with J gene TRBJ1-5, with 7 nucleotides matching TRBD1. V lost 6 bases to trimming and J lost 4 bases; unmatched junction nucleotides: 3. The CDR3 extends over 13 amino acids. Per germline, CDR1 MNHNS and CDR2 SASEGT.

This CDR3 reads CASSLGWTGHNQPQHF. The DNA of the CDR3 is TGTGCCAGCAGCTTAGGTTGGACAGGACACAATCAGCCCCAGCATTTT. This sequence joins TRBV7-9 and TRBJ1-5, with TRBD1 identical over 7 bases. Trimming removed 1 base from V and 3 bases from J; junction bases left unmatched: 6. Germline V gene sequence: CDR1 SEHNR, CDR2 FQNEAQ (reference sequence). This CDR3 spans 16 amino acids.

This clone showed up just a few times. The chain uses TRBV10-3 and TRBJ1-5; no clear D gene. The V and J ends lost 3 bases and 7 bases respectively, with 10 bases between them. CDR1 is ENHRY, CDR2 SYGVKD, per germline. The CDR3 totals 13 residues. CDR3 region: CAISDPGSQPQHF. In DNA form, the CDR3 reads TGTGCCATCAGTGACCCCGGGAGCCAGCCCCAGCATTTT.

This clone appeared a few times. The DNA for the CDR3 is TGTGCCAGCAGTGGGTGGGGACTGAGGGGGAGGGGCAATGAGCAGTTCTTC. This sequence encodes CASSGWGLRGRGNEQFF. This chain uses TRBV6-1 with TRBJ2-1, with a possible D match to TRBD2 (7 bases). CDR1 is MNHNS and CDR2 is SASEGT in the germline V gene. Trimming took off 4 bases at V and 6 bases at J, with 22 bases between the two ends. The CDR3 has 17 residues.

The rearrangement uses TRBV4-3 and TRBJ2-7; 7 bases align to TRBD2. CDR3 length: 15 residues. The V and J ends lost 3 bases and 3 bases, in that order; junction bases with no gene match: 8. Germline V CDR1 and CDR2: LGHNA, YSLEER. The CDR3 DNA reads TGCGCCAGCAGCCAGGTTCCCCGGGGGGACTACGAGCAGTACTTC. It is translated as CASSQVPRGDYEQYF.

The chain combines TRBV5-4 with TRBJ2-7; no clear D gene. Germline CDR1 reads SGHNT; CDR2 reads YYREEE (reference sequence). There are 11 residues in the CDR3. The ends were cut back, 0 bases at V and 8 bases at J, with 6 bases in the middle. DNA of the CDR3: TGTGCCAGCAGCTTGGGCAGCCAGCAGTACTTC. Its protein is CASSLGSQQYF.

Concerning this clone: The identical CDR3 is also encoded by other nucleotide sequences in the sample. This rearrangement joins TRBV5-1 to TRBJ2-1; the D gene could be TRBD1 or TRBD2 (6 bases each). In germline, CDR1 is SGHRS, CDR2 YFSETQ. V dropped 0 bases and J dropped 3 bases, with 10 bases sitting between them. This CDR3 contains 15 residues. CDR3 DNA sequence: TGCGCCAGCAGCTTGGAAGGGGGGATCTACAATGAGCAGTTCTTC. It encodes CASSLEGGIYNEQFF.

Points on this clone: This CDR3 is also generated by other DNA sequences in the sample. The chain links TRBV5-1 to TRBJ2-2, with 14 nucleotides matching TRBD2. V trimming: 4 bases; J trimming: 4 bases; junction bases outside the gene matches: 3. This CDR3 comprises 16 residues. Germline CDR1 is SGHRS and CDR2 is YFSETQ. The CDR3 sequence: CASSTGLAGGTGELFF. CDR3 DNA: TGCGCCAGCAGCACCGGACTAGCGGGAGGCACCGGGGAGCTGTTTTTT.

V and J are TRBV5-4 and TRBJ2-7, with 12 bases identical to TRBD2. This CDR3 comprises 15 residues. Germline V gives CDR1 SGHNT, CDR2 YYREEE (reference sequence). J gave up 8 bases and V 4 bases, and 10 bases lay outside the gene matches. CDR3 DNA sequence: TGTGCCAGCAGCATACGACTAGCGGGAGAGGATCAGCAGTACTTC. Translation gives CASSIRLAGEDQQYF.

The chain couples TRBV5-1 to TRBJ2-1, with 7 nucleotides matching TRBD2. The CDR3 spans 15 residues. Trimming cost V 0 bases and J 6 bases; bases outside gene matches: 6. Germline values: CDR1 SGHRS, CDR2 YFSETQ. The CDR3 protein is CASSLEAGPTNEQFF. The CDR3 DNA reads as TGCGCCAGCAGCTTGGAAGCGGGGCCGACCAATGAGCAGTTCTTC.

CDR3 coding DNA: TGTGCCAGCAGCTCAAGGACAGCTTCTAATGAAAAACTGTTTTTT. Its protein product is CASSSRTASNEKLFF. This chain links TRBV5-4 with TRBJ1-4, with a weak D call TRBD1 (6 bases). Trimming shortened V by 3 bases and J by 3 bases, and 12 bases separated the two germline ends. Germline loops: CDR1 SGHNT, CDR2 YYREEE (reference sequence). The CDR3 sequence is 15 residues long.

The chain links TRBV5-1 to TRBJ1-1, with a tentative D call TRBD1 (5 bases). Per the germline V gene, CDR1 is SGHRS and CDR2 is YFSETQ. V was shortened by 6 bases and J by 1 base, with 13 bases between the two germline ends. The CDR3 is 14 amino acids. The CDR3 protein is CASTSGQPNTEAFF. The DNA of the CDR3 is TGCGCCAGCACCTCGGGGCAGCCGAACACTGAAGCTTTCTTT.

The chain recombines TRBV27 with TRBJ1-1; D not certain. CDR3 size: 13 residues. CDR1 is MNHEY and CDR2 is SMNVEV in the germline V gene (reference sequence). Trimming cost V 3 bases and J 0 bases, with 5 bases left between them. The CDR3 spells CASSFLLNTEAFF. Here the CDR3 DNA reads TGTGCCAGCAGTTTTCTGTTGAACACTGAAGCTTTCTTT.

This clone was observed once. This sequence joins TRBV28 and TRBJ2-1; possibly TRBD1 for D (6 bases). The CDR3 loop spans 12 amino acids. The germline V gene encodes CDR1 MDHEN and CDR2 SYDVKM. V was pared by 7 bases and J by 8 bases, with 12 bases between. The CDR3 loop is CASKGVFDEQFF. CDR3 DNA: TGTGCCAGCAAGGGGGTATTTGATGAGCAGTTCTTC.